This T cell receptor beta chain comes out of a study of CD8+ T cells in alopecia areata. Overall study: Those treated were given oral tofacitinib at 5 to 10 mg twice daily. Once tofacitinib had been taken for 6 to 18 months, 6 months off drug followed.

This clone came up a few times. The CDR3 totals 17 residues. With 3 bases clipped from V and 4 bases from J, the junction kept 6 bases outside the gene matches. Per the germline V gene, CDR1 is SGHNT and CDR2 is YYREEE (reference sequence). After isolation, RNA underwent reverse transcription to generate cDNA as the sequencing template. TCRdb's table, derived via immunoSEQ multiplex PCR, lists solely in-frame clones and lacks some. The table has 100,000 to 150,000 clones, 58% seen once. This clonotype was sampled from a human donor with alopecia areata. This material consisted of CD4+ T cells sorted from blood, taken at week 0. The chain couples TRBV5-4 to TRBJ2-3; 15 positions match TRBD2. CDR3 coding DNA: TGTGCCAGCAGCTGGACTAGCGGGGGGGCCTATGCAGATACGCAGTATTTT. Its protein is CASSWTSGGAYADTQYF.